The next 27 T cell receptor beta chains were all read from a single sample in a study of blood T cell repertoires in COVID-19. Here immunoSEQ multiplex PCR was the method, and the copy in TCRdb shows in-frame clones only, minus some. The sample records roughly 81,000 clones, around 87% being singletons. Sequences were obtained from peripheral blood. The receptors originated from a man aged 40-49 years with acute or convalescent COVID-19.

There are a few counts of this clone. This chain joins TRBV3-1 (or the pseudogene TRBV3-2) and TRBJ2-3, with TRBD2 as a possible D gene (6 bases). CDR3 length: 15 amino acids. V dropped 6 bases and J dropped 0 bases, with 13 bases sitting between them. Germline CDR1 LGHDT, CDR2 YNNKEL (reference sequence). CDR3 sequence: CASSPWLASTDTQYF. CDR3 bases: TGTGCCAGCAGTCCTTGGCTAGCGAGCACAGATACGCAGTATTTT.

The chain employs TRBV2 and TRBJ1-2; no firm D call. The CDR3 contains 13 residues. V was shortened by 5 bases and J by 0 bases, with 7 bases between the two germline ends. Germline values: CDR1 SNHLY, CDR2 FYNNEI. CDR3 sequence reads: CASSPGSNYGYTF. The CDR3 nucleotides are TGTGCCAGCAGTCCGGGATCTAACTATGGCTACACCTTC.

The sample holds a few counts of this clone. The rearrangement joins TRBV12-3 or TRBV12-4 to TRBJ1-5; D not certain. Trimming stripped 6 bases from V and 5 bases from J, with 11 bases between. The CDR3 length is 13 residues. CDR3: CASRLDGDQPQHF. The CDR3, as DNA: TGTGCCAGCAGACTTGACGGAGATCAGCCCCAGCATTTT.

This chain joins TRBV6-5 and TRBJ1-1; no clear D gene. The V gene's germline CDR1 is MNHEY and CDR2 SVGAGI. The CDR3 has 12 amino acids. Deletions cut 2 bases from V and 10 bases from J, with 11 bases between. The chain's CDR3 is CASSYGAGGAFF. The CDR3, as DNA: TGTGCCAGCAGTTACGGTGCAGGTGGAGCTTTCTTT.

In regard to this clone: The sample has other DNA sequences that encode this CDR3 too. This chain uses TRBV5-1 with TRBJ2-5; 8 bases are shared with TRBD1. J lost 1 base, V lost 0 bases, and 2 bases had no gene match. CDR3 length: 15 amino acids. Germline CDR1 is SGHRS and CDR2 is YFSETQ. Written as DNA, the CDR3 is TGCGCCAGCAGCTTGGGACAGGGGATCCAAGAGACCCAGTACTTC. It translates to CASSLGQGIQETQYF.

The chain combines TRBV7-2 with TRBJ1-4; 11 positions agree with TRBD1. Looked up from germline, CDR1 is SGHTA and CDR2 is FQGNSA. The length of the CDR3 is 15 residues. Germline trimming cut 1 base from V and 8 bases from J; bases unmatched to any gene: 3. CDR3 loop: CASSLVGTGGEKLFF. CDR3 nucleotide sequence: TGTGCCAGCAGCTTAGTCGGGACAGGGGGGGAAAAACTGTTTTTT.

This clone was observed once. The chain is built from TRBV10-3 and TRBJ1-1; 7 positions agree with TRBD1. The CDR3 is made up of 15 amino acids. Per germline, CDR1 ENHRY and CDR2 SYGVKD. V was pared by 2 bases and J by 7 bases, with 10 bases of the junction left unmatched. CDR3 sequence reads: CAISEMGAGGGEAFF. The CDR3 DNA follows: TGTGCCATCAGTGAGATGGGGGCAGGGGGAGGTGAAGCTTTCTTT.

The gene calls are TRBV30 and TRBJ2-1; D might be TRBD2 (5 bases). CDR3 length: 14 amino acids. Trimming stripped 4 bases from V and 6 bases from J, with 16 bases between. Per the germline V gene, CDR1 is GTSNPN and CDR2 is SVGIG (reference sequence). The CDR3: CAWTGLLLFNEQFF. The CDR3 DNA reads TGTGCCTGGACGGGGTTACTGCTCTTCAATGAGCAGTTCTTC.

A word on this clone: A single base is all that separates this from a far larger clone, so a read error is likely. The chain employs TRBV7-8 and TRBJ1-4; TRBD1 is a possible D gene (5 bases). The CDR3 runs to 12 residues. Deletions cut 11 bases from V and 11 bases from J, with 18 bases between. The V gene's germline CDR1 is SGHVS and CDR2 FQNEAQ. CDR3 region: CACKSGGGKLFF. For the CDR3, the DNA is TGTGCCTGCAAAAGCGGGGGGGGTAAACTGTTTTTT.

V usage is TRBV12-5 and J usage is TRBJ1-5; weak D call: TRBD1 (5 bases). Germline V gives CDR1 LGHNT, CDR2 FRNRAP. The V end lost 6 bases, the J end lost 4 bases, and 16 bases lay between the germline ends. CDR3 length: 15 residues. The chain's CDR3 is CASGPGEGQNQPQHF. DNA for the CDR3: TGTGCTAGTGGACCCGGGGAGGGGCAAAATCAGCCCCAGCATTTT.

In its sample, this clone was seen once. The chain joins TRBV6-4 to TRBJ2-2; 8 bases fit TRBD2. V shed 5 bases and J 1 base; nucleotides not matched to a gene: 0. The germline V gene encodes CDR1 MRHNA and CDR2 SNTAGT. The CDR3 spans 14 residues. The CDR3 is CASSTSGNTGELFF. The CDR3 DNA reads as TGTGCCAGCAGTACTAGCGGGAACACCGGGGAGCTGTTTTTT.

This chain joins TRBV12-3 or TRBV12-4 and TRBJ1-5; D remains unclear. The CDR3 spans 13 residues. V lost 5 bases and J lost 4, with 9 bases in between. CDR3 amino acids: CASSVTRNQPQHF. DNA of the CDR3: TGTGCCAGCAGTGTAACCAGAAATCAGCCCCAGCATTTT.

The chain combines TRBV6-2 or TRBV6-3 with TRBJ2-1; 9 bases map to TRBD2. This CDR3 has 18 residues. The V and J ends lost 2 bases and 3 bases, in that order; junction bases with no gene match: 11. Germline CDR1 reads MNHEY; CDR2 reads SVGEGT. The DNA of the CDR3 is TGTGCCAGCAGTTACGGGGTTTCGCCAGCGGGGGGCTACAATGAGCAGTTCTTC. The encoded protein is CASSYGVSPAGGYNEQFF.

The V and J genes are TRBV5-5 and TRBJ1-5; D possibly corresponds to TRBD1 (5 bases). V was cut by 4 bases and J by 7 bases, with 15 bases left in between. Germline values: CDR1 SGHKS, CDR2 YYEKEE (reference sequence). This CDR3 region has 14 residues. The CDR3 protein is CASSGAGKGQPQHF. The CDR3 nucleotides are TGTGCCAGCAGCGGAGCCGGTAAGGGGCAGCCCCAGCATTTT.

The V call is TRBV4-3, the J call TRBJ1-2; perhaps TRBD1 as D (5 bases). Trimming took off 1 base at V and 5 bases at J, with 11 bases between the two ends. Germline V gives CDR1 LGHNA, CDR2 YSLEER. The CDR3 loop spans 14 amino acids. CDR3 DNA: TGCGCCAGCAGCCAAGTGGGGCAGAGGTATGGCTACACCTTC. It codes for CASSQVGQRYGYTF.

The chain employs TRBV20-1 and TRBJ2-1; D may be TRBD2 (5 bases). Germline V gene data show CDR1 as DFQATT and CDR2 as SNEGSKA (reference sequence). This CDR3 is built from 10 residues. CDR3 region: CSADGSEQFF. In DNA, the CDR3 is TGCAGCGCTGATGGGAGTGAGCAGTTCTTC.

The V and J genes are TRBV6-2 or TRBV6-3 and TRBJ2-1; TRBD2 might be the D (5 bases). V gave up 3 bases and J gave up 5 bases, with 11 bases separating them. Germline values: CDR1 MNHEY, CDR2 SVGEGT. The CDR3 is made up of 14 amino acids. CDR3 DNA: TGTGCCAGCAGTTATGGTTGGAGGAACAATGAGCAGTTCTTC. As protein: CASSYGWRNNEQFF.

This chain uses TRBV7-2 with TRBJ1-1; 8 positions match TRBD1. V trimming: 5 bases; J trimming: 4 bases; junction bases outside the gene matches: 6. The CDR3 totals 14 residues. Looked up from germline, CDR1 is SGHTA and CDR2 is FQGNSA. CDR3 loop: CASSQDREGTEAFF. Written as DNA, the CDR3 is TGTGCCAGCAGCCAGGACAGGGAGGGCACTGAAGCTTTCTTT.

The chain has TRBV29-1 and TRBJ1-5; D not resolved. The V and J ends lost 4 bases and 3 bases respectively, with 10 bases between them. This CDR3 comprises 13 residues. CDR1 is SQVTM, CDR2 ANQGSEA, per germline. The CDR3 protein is CSVGQSYNQPQHF. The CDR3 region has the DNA TGCAGCGTTGGGCAGTCTTACAATCAGCCCCAGCATTTT.

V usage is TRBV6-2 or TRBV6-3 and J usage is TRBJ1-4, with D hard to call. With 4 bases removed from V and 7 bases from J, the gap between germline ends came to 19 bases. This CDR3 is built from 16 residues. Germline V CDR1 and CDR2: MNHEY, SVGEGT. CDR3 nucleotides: TGTGCCAGCAGTTTACCCTCTGGGCCAGAAGGTGAAAAACTGTTTTTT. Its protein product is CASSLPSGPEGEKLFF.

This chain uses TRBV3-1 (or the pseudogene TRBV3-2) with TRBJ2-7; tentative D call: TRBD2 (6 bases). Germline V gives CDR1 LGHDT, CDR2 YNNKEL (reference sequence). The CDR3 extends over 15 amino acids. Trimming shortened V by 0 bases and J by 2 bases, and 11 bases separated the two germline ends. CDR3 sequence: CASSQETGLPYEQYF. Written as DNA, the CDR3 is TGTGCCAGCAGCCAAGAAACGGGACTTCCCTACGAGCAGTACTTC.

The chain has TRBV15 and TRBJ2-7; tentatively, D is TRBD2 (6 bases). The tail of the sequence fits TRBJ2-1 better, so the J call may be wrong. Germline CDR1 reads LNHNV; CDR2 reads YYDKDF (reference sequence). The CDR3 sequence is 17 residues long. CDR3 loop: CATSREKGRSSYNEQFF. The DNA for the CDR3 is TGTGCCACCAGCAGAGAAAAAGGGAGGAGTTCCTACAATGAGCAGTTCTTC.

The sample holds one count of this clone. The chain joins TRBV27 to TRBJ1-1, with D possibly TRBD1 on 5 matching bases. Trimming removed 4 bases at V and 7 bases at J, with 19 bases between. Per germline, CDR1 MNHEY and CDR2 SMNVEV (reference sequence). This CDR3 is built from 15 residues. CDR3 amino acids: CASSSIYQGGDEAFF. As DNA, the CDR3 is TGTGCCAGCAGTTCCATCTACCAGGGAGGGGATGAAGCTTTCTTT.

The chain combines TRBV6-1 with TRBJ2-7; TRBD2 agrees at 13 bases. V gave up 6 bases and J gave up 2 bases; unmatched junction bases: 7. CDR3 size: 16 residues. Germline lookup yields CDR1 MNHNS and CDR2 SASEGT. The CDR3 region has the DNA TGTGCCAGCAGAGAAACCGGACTAGCGGGAGCCTACGAGCAGTACTTC. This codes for CASRETGLAGAYEQYF.

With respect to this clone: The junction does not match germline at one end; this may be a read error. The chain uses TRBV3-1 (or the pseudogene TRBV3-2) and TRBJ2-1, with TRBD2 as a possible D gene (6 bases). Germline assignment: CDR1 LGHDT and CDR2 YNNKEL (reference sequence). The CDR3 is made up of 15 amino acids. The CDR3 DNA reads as TGTGCCAGCAGTCAAGGAGGGCAGTTAAACGCTGAGCAGTTCTTC. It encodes CASSQGGQLNAEQFF.

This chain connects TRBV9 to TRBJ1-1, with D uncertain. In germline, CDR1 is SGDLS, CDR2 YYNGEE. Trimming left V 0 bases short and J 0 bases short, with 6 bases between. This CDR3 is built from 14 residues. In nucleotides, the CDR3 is TGTGCCAGCAGCGTAGGCACTCTGAACACTGAAGCTTTCTTT. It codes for CASSVGTLNTEAFF.

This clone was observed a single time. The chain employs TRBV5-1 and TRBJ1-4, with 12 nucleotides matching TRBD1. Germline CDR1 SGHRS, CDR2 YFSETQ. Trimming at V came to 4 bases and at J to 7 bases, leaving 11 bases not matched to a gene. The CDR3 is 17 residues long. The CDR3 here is CASSRGQGALSGEKLFF. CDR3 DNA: TGCGCCAGCAGCAGGGGACAGGGGGCGCTTAGTGGTGAAAAACTGTTTTTT.